The 27 T cell receptor beta chains reported below all come from one sample, sequenced in a study of post-analysis software for immune sequencing data (dated by TCRdb to 2015 to 2017). Broad study findings and their caveats: Several TRBV segments, including TRBV5-6, TRBV5-1 and TRBV20-1, were significantly more frequent in patients than controls.

Which antigens these TCRs recognize remains unknown. The protocol used for the library was PCR. Sequencing was carried out with an Illumina HiSeq 2500. To reduce PCR and sequencing biases, unique molecular identifiers were incorporated into the TCR beta cDNA libraries. Starting from the raw public reads, TCRdb applied fastp trimming at Q25, assembled clones with MiXCR and retained in-frame beta chains. Rows matching on CDR3 protein sequence are summarized as one entry with the most common DNA and genes. The sample table holds 740,000 or so distinct CDR3 sequences, of which roughly 50% were seen once. The leading ten clones occupy 4% to 5.5% of the sample. Sequencing was performed on blood. Receptor source: a girl aged 10-17 years with multiple sclerosis.

This chain uses TRBV5-1 with TRBJ1-1, with 7 bases aligning to TRBD1. Germline V gene lookup returns CDR1 SGHRS and CDR2 YFSETQ. The ends lost 6 bases at V and 1 base at J; junction bases unmatched: 6. The CDR3 is 14 residues long. CDR3: CASKQGQENTEAFF. CDR3 coding DNA: TGCGCCAGCAAACAGGGGCAAGAGAACACTGAAGCTTTCTTT.

The chain is built from TRBV29-1 and TRBJ2-3; 7 bases line up with TRBD2. The CDR3 contains 14 residues. With 2 bases clipped from V and 4 bases from J, the junction kept 6 bases outside the gene matches. The germline V gene has CDR1 SQVTM and CDR2 ANQGSEA. The CDR3 DNA is TGCAGCGTTGAAAGCGGGACCACCCCAGATACGCAGTATTTT. This encodes CSVESGTTPDTQYF.

This chain uses TRBV19 with TRBJ2-3, with 7 bases fitting TRBD1. The V segment lost 5 bases and the J segment 7 bases; nucleotides outside the gene matches: 12. This CDR3 has 15 amino acids. Germline V lookup: CDR1 LNHDA, CDR2 SQIVND (reference sequence). For the CDR3, the DNA is TGTGCCAGTAGTGGGCCGAGGGGGCGACTAAATACGCAGTATTTT. Translated, it gives CASSGPRGRLNTQYF.

The rearrangement uses TRBV5-1 and TRBJ2-4; 8 nucleotides line up with TRBD1. The CDR3 has 14 amino acids. CDR1 is SGHRS and CDR2 is YFSETQ in the germline V gene. V lost 0 bases to trimming and J lost 8 bases; unmatched junction nucleotides: 4. CDR3 coding DNA: TGCGCCAGCAGCTTGGCCGGGACAGGAGACATTCAGTACTTC. Protein: CASSLAGTGDIQYF.

The chain carries TRBV6-5 and TRBJ2-1; 10 bases line up with TRBD1. The end of the DNA aligns better with TRBJ2-7, so the J call may be wrong. This CDR3 comprises 15 residues. Germline CDR1 MNHEY, CDR2 SVGAGI. The CDR3 DNA follows: TGTGCCAGCAGTAACCGGGACAGGGGTCCGTACGAGCAGTACTTC. This codes for CASSNRDRGPYEQYF.

The rearrangement links TRBV12-3 or TRBV12-4 to TRBJ2-5, with D unclear. Between the trimmed V and J ends, which lost 3 bases and 10 bases, there was a span of 9 bases. The CDR3 covers 11 residues. The CDR3 sequence: CASSFEVYQYF. The DNA for the CDR3 is TGTGCCAGCAGTTTCGAGGTTTACCAGTACTTC.

Only a few counts were recorded for this clonotype. The rearrangement joins TRBV5-1 to TRBJ2-6; the D call may be TRBD1 or TRBD2 (6 bases each). V was clipped by 4 bases and J by 0 bases, with 14 bases between them. Per germline, CDR1 SGHRS and CDR2 YFSETQ. CDR3 length: 17 residues. DNA for the CDR3: TGCGCCAGCAGCCCACGTAGGGGGGTCTCTGGGGCCAACGTCCTGACTTTC. Translating it yields CASSPRRGVSGANVLTF.

This clonotype turned up a few times. The genes are TRBV25-1 and TRBJ1-2; TRBD1 might be the D (6 bases). Trimming shortened V by 7 bases and J by 4 bases, and 13 bases separated the two germline ends. CDR3 length: 13 amino acids. Germline CDR1 reads MGHDK; CDR2 reads SYGVNS. DNA of the CDR3: TGTGCCAGCACCATCGGCAGGGGCTATGGCTACACCTTC. Encoded protein: CASTIGRGYGYTF.

The chain recombines TRBV15 with TRBJ1-2; D not certain. CDR1 and CDR2 from the germline V gene are LNHNV and YYDKDF (reference sequence). V was clipped by 4 bases and J by 4 bases, with 13 bases between them. The CDR3 loop spans 14 amino acids. In DNA, the CDR3 is TGTGCCACCAGCACCCCCTATGACCTCTATGGCTACACCTTC. Translating it yields CATSTPYDLYGYTF. The variable domain in full, with the rest retrieved from reference TRBV15 and TRBJ1-2, is DAMVIQNPRYQVTQFGKPVTLSCSQTLNHNVMYWYQQKSSQAPKLLFHYYDKDFNNEADTPDNFQSRRPNTSFCFLDIRSPGLGDTAMYLCATSTPYDLYGYTFGSGTRLTVV.

The J gene is TRBJ2-1, the V gene TRBV2; 10 bases line up with TRBD2. The CDR3 spans 15 residues. V shed 6 bases, J shed 6 bases, and the junction held 8 bases outside the gene matches. Germline-derived CDR1 and CDR2 are SNHLY and FYNNEI. This CDR3 reads CASRLAGLLGNEQFF. In DNA form, the CDR3 reads TGTGCCAGCAGACTAGCGGGACTACTGGGCAATGAGCAGTTCTTC.

The V and J genes are TRBV6-5 and TRBJ2-3, with TRBD2 matching over 10 bases. The V segment lost 4 bases and the J segment 2 bases; nucleotides outside the gene matches: 6. Germline V lookup: CDR1 MNHEY, CDR2 SVGAGI. This CDR3 comprises 16 residues. The CDR3 region has the DNA TGTGCCAGCAGTTCCCTCCTAGCGGGGGACACAGATACGCAGTATTTT. It codes for CASSSLLAGDTDTQYF.

This clonotype was recorded a few times. CDR3 protein: CASSPPITGQGLEQYF. CDR3 sequence (DNA): TGCGCCAGCAGCCCCCCTATCACCGGACAGGGTTTGGAGCAGTACTTC. The chain couples TRBV4-1 to TRBJ2-7, with 8 nucleotides matching TRBD1. The CDR3 totals 16 residues. Looked up from germline, CDR1 is MGHRA and CDR2 is YSYEKL. The V gene end was trimmed by 4 bases and the J gene end by 7 bases; junction bases not matched to a gene: 15.

As regards this clonotype: The junction and the germline gene differ at one end; a read error may be behind it. The chain uses TRBV29-1 and TRBJ2-6, with D perhaps assigned TRBD1 or TRBD2 (5 bases each). This CDR3 spans 15 amino acids. CDR1 is SQVTM and CDR2 is ANQGSEA in the germline V gene. CDR3 DNA: TGCAGCGTCTCCCTTCTAGTCTCCGGGGCCAACGTCCGGACTTTC. This gives the protein CSVSLLVSGANVRTF.

This chain links TRBV10-2 with TRBJ2-6; 13 nucleotides agree with TRBD2. The germline gives CDR1 WSHSY, CDR2 SAAADI. V shed 5 bases, J shed 2 bases, and the junction held 6 bases outside the gene matches. The CDR3 spans 18 residues. The CDR3 region is CASSLTGTSGTGANVLTF. CDR3 DNA: TGCGCCAGCAGTCTAACCGGGACTAGCGGGACTGGGGCCAACGTCCTGACTTTC.

The chain links TRBV6-6 to TRBJ2-7, with unresolved D. Trimming stripped 5 bases from V and 2 bases from J, with 13 bases between. The CDR3 is made up of 14 amino acids. CDR1 and CDR2 from the germline V gene are MNHNY and SVGAGI (reference sequence). CDR3 DNA: TGTGCCAGCAGTCTCCCGACGGTCGCCTACGAGCAGTACTTC. Protein sequence: CASSLPTVAYEQYF.

V gene TRBV9 combines with J gene TRBJ2-1; 9 nucleotides align to TRBD2. Germline values: CDR1 SGDLS, CDR2 YYNGEE. CDR3 size: 15 residues. V lost 1 base to trimming and J lost 16 bases; unmatched junction nucleotides: 15. The CDR3, as DNA: TGTGCCAGCAGCGTAAGCCCGGAGGGCGGGAGGGCCTTCTTCTTC. It is translated as CASSVSPEGGRAFFF.

About this clonotype itself: One end of the junction does not line up with germline, which may come from a read error. The V and J genes are TRBV7-3 and TRBJ2-3; D assignment may be TRBD1 or TRBD2 (5 bases each). CDR1 is SGHTA, CDR2 FQGTGA, per germline. The CDR3 spans 17 residues. The CDR3 nucleotides read TGTACCAGCAGCTTAGCGCGGACACCTAAGGAGGACGATACGCAGTATTTT. It codes for CTSSLARTPKEDDTQYF.

A remark on this clonotype: Its ends do not fully match the called genes, so a read error is possible. V usage is TRBV28 and J usage is TRBJ1-5; D not resolved. CDR1 and CDR2 from the germline V gene are MDHEN and SYDVKM. There are 14 residues in the CDR3. The CDR3 loop reads CANSVLGLNQPQHF. CDR3 in DNA: TGTGCCAACAGTGTATTAGGACTCAATCAGCCCCAGCATTTT.

The CDR3 DNA is TGCAGTGCTAGATCTCCAGGGTTTTACGAGCAGTACTTC. Its translation is CSARSPGFYEQYF. This rearrangement joins TRBV20-1 to TRBJ2-4; possible D gene TRBD1, 5 bases. The J call is uncertain, as TRBJ2-7 better fits the DNA end. CDR1 DFQATT and CDR2 SNEGSKA come from the germline V gene (reference sequence). The CDR3 is 13 amino acids.

The chain couples TRBV20-1 to TRBJ2-5, with 9 bases that match TRBD1. This CDR3 spans 14 amino acids. Germline V lookup: CDR1 DFQATT, CDR2 SNEGSKA (reference sequence). Unmatched junction bases numbered 6, after V lost 3 bases and J lost 4 bases. The DNA for the CDR3 is TGCAGTGCTAGGTGGACAGGGGAAAGAGAGACCCAGTACTTC. It is translated as CSARWTGERETQYF.

This clonotype was picked up a small number of times. The V and J genes are TRBV5-1 and TRBJ2-5, with TRBD2 identical over 7 bases. From germline, CDR1 is SGHRS and CDR2 YFSETQ. V lost 0 bases to trimming and J lost 7 bases; unmatched junction nucleotides: 9. The CDR3 is made up of 15 amino acids. For the CDR3, the DNA is TGCGCCAGCAGCTTGGAGACCCCTGGGGAGGGGACCCAGTACTTC. Encoded protein: CASSLETPGEGTQYF.

This clonotype was recorded once. The gene calls are TRBV5-6 and TRBJ2-5, with TRBD1 matching over 10 bases. Germline CDR1 reads SGHDT; CDR2 reads YYEEEE. The CDR3 loop spans 15 amino acids. Trimming cost V 4 bases and J 3 bases; bases outside gene matches: 6. The CDR3 nucleotides read TGTGCCAGCAGCATAGACAGGGGGCGGGAAGAGACCCAGTACTTC. It is translated as CASSIDRGREETQYF.

This clonotype occurred a few times. The chain uses TRBV10-1 and TRBJ2-3, with 8 nucleotides matching TRBD2. J was trimmed by 5 bases and V by 7 bases; bases with no gene match: 11. This CDR3 has 15 amino acids. Germline V lookup: CDR1 WNHNN, CDR2 SYGVQD (reference sequence). CDR3 protein: CASMEGLGGGDTQYF. The CDR3 DNA reads TGCGCCAGCATGGAGGGACTAGGAGGAGGAGATACGCAGTATTTT.

V is TRBV5-1 and J is TRBJ1-2; 10 nucleotides align to TRBD1. Germline lookup yields CDR1 SGHRS and CDR2 YFSETQ. There are 15 residues in the CDR3. V was clipped by 2 bases and J by 2 bases; unmatched bases: 3. In nucleotides, the CDR3 is TGCGCCAGCAGCTTTGGACAGGGGGGGAACTATGGCTACACCTTC. Amino acids: CASSFGQGGNYGYTF.

The CDR3 coding sequence is TGTGCCAGTCGGACAGGGCGGACCTATGGCTACACCTTC. Translated, it gives CASRTGRTYGYTF. The chain couples TRBV19 to TRBJ1-2; TRBD1 agrees at 8 bases. The CDR3 length is 13 residues. V trimming: 8 bases; J trimming: 4 bases; junction bases outside the gene matches: 6. From germline, CDR1 is LNHDA and CDR2 SQIVND (reference sequence). The variable domain in full, completed from reference TRBV19 and TRBJ1-2, reads DGGITQSPKYLFRKEGQNVTLSCEQNLNHDAMYWYRQDPGQGLRLIYYSQIVNDFQKGDIAEGYSVSREKKESFPLTVTSAQKNPTAFYLCASRTGRTYGYTFGSGTRLTVV.

This clonotype occurred once. The rearrangement links TRBV29-1 to TRBJ2-7, with 10 bases lining up with TRBD2. The closer fit of TRBJ2-5 to the DNA end suggests the J call may be wrong. Per the germline V gene, CDR1 is SQVTM and CDR2 is ANQGSEA. The CDR3 runs 14 residues. The CDR3 reads CSVEPLAGEETQYF. The CDR3 nucleotides read TGCAGCGTTGAGCCCCTAGCGGGAGAAGAGACCCAGTACTTC.

V usage is TRBV27 and J usage is TRBJ2-1; D gene ambiguous. CDR1 and CDR2 from the germline V gene are MNHEY and SMNVEV (reference sequence). This CDR3 spans 15 amino acids. Between the trimmed V and J ends, which lost 1 base and 0 bases, there was a span of 7 bases. The CDR3 here is CASSLFHSSYNEQFF. For the CDR3, the DNA is TGTGCCAGCAGTTTATTTCACAGCTCCTACAATGAGCAGTTCTTC.